The 7 T cell receptor beta chains presented below share a single source sample, sequenced in a study of response to subunit inactivated influenza vaccine. TCRdb fed the RT-PCR reads into MiXCR, producing one record per CDR3 protein. The sample has about 170,000 distinct CDR3 sequences; less than 15% are singletons. This sample was also put to use in a study of T cells expressing NK-cell markers. That source notes: Synthesis of TCR beta cDNA relied on 5'RACE template switching carrying UMIs.

The sequencing here drew on CD8+ T cells sorted from PBMCs, taken approximately 12 days after vaccination. Every receptor here comes from a man aged 50-60 years who received an inactivated influenza vaccine.

This clonotype has just a few counts. The chain has TRBV6-5 and TRBJ1-5, with D maybe TRBD1 (6 bases). Germline loops: CDR1 MNHEY, CDR2 SVGAGI. Trimming shortened V by 0 bases and J by 7 bases, and 10 bases separated the two germline ends. The CDR3 sequence is 14 residues long. The CDR3 sequence is CASSYSQGIQPQHF. CDR3 coding DNA: TGTGCCAGCAGTTACTCGCAGGGGATCCAGCCCCAGCATTTT.

This clonotype was observed a few times. The chain is built from TRBV9 and TRBJ1-5, with D perhaps TRBD1 (6 bases). CDR1 is SGDLS, CDR2 YYNGEE, per germline. The CDR3 has 16 residues. Between the trimmed V and J ends, which lost 2 bases and 1 base, there was a span of 13 bases. DNA for the CDR3: TGTGCCAGCAGCGTCGGGGGGGCGAAGAGCAATCAGCCCCAGCATTTT. It encodes CASSVGGAKSNQPQHF. The complete variable domain, with remaining parts taken from reference TRBV9 and TRBJ1-5, reads DSGVTQTPKHLITATGQRVTLRCSPRSGDLSVYWYQQSLDQGLQFLIQYYNGEERAKGNILERFSAQQFPDLHSELNLSSLELGDSALYFCASSVGGAKSNQPQHFGDGTRLSIL.

The chain recombines TRBV28 with TRBJ2-7; 9 positions match TRBD1. The CDR3 is 16 residues long. V gave up 6 bases and J gave up 5 bases; unmatched junction bases: 14. In germline, CDR1 is MDHEN, CDR2 SYDVKM. The CDR3 loop is CASSFTPGQGFDEQYF. The DNA for the CDR3 is TGTGCCAGCAGCTTCACCCCGGGACAGGGTTTCGACGAGCAGTACTTC.

V and J are TRBV12-3 or TRBV12-4 and TRBJ1-5, with TRBD1 matching over 7 bases. The CDR3 runs to 15 residues. V lost 5 bases and J lost 7; bases outside the gene matches: 11. In DNA form, the CDR3 reads TGTGCCAGCAGTCAACAGGGGCGGGGGGCCCAGCCCCAGCATTTT. Amino acids: CASSQQGRGAQPQHF.

The chain is built from TRBV5-1 and TRBJ2-1, with D hard to call. Trimming took 4 bases from V and 4 from J, leaving 6 bases between them. This CDR3 has 12 residues. The V gene's germline CDR1 is SGHRS and CDR2 YFSETQ. Here the CDR3 DNA reads TGCGCCAGCAGCCACAGATACAATGAGCAGTTCTTC. Its translation is CASSHRYNEQFF.

This clonotype was recorded a few times. The chain is built from TRBV11-2 and TRBJ2-2; possibly TRBD2 for D (6 bases). The CDR3 is 17 residues long. The V gene's germline CDR1 is SGHAT and CDR2 FQNNGV. Trimming took 1 base from V and 5 from J, leaving 17 bases between them. The CDR3 sequence is CASSLGFAGRWTGELFF. Here the CDR3 DNA reads TGTGCCAGCAGCTTAGGGTTTGCGGGACGTTGGACCGGGGAGCTGTTTTTT.

The J gene is TRBJ1-5, the V gene TRBV7-9, with a possible D match to TRBD1 (5 bases). The CDR3 contains 13 residues. Germline V gene lookup returns CDR1 SEHNR and CDR2 FQNEAQ (reference sequence). V lost 1 base and J 5 bases, leaving 6 bases between the germline ends. The CDR3, as DNA: TGTGCCAGCAGCTTAGGGGGCTATCAGCCCCAGCATTTT. This codes for CASSLGGYQPQHF.